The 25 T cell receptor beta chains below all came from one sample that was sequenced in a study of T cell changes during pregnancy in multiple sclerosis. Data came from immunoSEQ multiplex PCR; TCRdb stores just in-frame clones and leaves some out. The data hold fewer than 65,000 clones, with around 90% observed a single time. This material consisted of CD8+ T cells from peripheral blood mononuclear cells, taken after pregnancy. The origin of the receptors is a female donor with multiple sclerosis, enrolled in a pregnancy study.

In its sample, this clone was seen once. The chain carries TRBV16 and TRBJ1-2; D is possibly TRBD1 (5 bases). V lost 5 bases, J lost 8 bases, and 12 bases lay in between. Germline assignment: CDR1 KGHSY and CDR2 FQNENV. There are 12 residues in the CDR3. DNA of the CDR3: TGTGCCAGCAGCGAGATAGGGGAAGGCTACACCTTC. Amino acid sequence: CASSEIGEGYTF.

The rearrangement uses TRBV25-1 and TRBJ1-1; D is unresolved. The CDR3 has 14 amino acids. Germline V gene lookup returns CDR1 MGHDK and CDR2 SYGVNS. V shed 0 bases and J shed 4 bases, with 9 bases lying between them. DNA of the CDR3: TGTGCCAGCAGTGAATACTTTGGGAGCACTGAAGCTTTCTTT. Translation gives CASSEYFGSTEAFF.

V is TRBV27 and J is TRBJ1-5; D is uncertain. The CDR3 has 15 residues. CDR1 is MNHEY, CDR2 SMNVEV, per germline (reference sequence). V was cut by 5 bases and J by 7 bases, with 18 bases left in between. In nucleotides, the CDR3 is TGTGCCAGCAGTACATCGAAGGGCGGAGGGCAGCCCCAGCATTTT. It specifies CASSTSKGGGQPQHF.

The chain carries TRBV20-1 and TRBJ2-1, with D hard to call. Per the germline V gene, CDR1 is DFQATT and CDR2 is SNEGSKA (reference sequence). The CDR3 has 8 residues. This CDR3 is CSFNEQFF. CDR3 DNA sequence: TGCAGCTTCAATGAGCAGTTCTTC.

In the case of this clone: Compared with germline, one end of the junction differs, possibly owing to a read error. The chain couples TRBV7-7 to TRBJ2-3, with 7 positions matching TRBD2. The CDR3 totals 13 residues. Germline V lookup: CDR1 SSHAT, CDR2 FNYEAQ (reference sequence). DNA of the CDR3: TGTGCTAGCAGTCGGGGGGGCACAGATACGCAGTATTTT. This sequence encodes CASSRGGTDTQYF.

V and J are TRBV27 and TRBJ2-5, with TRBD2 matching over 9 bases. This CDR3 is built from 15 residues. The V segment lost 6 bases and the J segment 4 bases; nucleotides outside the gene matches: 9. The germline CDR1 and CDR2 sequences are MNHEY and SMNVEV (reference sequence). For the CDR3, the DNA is TGTGCCAGCAGGAGTATAGCGGGGGTCGCAGAGACCCAGTACTTC. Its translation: CASRSIAGVAETQYF.

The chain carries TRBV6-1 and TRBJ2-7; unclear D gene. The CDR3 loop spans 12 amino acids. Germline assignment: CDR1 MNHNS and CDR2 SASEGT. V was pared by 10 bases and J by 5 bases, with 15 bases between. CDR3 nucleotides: TGTGCCACCTACAGTTTAGGCCACGAGCAGTACTTC. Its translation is CATYSLGHEQYF.

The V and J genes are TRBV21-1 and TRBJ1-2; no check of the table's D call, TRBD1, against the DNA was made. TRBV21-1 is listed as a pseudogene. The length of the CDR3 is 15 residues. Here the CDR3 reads CASSPPLDRNYGYTF. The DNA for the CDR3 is TGTGCCAGCAGCCCTCCCTTGGACAGGAACTATGGCTACACCTTC.

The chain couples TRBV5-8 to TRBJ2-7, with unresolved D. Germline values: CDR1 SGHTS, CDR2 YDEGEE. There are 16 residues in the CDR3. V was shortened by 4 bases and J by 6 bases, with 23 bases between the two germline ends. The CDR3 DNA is TGTGCCAGCAGCCCTCTTTATAGATCAGGCCTCAGCGAGCAGTACTTC. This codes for CASSPLYRSGLSEQYF. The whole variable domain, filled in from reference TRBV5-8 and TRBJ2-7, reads EAGVTQSPTHLIKTRGQQATLRCSPISGHTSVYWYQQALGLGLQFLLWYDEGEERNRGNFPPRFSGRQFPNYSSELNVNALELEDSALYLCASSPLYRSGLSEQYFGPGTRLTVT.

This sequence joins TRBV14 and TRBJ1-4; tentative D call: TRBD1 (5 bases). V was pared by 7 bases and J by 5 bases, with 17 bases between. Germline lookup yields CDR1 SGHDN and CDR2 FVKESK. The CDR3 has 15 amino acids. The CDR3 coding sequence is TGTGCCAGCACCCATTCCGACAGACCGAATGAAAAACTGTTTTTT. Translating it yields CASTHSDRPNEKLFF.

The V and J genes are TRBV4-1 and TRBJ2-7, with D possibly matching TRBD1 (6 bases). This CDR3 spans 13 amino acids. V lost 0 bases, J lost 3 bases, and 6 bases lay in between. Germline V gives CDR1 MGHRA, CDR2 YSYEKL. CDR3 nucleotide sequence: TGCGCCAGCAGCCAAGACAGGGGCTACGAGCAGTACTTC. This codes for CASSQDRGYEQYF.

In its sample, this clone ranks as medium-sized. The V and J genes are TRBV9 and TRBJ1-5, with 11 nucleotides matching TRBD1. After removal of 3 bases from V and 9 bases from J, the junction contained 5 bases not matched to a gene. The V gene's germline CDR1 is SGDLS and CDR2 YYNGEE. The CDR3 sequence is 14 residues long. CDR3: CASSEGTGGRPQHF. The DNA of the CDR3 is TGTGCCAGCAGCGAGGGGACAGGGGGAAGGCCCCAGCATTTT.

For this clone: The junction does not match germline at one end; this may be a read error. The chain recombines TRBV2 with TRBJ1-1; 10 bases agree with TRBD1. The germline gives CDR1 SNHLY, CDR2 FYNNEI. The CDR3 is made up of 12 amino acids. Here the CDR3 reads CASSPSGQGTIF. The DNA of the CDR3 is TGTGCCAGCAGCCCGTCGGGACAGGGGACCATATTT.

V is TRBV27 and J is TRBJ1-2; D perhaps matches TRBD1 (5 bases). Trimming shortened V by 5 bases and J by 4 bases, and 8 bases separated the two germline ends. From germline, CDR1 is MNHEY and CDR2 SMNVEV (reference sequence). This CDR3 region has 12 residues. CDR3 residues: CASSPGGYGYTF. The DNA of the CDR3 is TGTGCCAGCAGTCCCGGGGGCTATGGCTACACCTTC.

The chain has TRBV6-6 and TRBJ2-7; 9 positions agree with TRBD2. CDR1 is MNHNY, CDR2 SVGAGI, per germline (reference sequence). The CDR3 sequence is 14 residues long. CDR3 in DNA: TGTGCGAGCTGGCAGGGACTAGCTCCCTACGAGCAGTACTTC. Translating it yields CASWQGLAPYEQYF.

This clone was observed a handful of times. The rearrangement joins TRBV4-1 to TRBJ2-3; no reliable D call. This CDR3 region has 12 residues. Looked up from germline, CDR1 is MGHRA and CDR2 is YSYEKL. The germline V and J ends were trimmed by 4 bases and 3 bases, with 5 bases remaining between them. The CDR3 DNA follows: TGCGCCAGCAGCCGGGCAACAGATACGCAGTATTTT. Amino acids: CASSRATDTQYF.

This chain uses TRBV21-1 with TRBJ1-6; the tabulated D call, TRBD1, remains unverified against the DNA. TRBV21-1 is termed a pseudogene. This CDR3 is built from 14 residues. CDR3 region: CASGVGPYNSPLHF. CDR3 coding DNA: TGTGCCTCAGGGGTGGGACCTTATAATTCACCCCTCCACTTT.

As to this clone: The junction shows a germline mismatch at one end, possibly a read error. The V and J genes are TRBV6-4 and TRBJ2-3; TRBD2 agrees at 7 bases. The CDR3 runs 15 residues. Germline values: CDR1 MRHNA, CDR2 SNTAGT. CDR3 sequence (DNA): TGTGCCGGCAGTGACGCTGCGGGGGGCACAGATACGCAGTATTTT. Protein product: CAGSDAAGGTDTQYF.

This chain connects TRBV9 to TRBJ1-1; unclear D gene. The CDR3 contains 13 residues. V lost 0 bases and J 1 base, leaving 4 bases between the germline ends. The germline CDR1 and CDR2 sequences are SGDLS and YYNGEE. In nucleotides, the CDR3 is TGTGCCAGCAGCGTAGGAGCGAACACTGAAGCTTTCTTT. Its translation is CASSVGANTEAFF.

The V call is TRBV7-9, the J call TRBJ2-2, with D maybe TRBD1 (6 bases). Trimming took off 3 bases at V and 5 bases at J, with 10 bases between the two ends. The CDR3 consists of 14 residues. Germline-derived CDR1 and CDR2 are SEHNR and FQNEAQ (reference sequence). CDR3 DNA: TGTGCCAGCAGCTTTCCAGGGGTTACCGGGGAGCTGTTTTTT. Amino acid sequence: CASSFPGVTGELFF.

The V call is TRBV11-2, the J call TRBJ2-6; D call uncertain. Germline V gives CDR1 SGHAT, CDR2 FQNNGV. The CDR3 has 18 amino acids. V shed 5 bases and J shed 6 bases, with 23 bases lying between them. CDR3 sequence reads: CASSDQISLESPANVLTF. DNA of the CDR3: TGTGCCAGCAGCGACCAGATTTCCCTGGAGAGTCCGGCCAACGTCCTGACTTTC.

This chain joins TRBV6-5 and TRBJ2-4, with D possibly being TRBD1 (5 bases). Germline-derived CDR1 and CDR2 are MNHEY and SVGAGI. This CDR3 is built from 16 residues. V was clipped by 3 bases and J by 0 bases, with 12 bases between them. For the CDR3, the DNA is TGTGCCAGCAGTTATGGGCAGGGTCTAGCCAAAAACATTCAGTACTTC. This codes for CASSYGQGLAKNIQYF.

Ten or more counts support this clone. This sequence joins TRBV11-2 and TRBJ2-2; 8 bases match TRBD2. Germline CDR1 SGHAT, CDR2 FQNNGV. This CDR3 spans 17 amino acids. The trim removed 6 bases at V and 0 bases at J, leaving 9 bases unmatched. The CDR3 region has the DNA TGTGCCAGCAGGCCTCTGGCGGGGGGACCGAACACCGGGGAGCTGTTTTTT. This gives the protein CASRPLAGGPNTGELFF. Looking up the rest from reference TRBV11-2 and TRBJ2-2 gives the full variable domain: EAGVAQSPRYKIIEKRQSVAFWCNPISGHATLYWYQQILGQGPKLLIQFQNNGVVDDSQLPKDRFSAERLKGVDSTLKIQPAKLEDSAVYLCASRPLAGGPNTGELFFGEGSRLTVL.

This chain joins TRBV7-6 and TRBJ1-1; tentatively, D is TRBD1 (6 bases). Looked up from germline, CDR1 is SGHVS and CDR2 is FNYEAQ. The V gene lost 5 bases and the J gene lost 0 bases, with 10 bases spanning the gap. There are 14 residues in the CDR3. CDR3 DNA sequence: TGTGCCAGCAGCCCTGGACAGTTGAACACTGAAGCTTTCTTT. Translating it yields CASSPGQLNTEAFF.

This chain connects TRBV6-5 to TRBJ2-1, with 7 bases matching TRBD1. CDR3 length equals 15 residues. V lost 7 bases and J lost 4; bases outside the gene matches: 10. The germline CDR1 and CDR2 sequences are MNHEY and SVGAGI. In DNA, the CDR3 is TGTGCCAGCACCGAAACAGGGGAAGGGTACAATGAGCAGTTCTTC. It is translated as CASTETGEGYNEQFF.